The present T cell receptor beta chain was sequenced within a study of regulatory T cells in long-lasting Graves disease. The V end was cut by 5 bases, the J end by 10 bases, with 10 bases between. The CDR3 sequence is 11 residues long. Germline V gene lookup returns CDR1 MDHEN and CDR2 SYDVKM. Arm-PCR with iRepertoire HTBI primers amplified the CDR3 regions for these TCR beta libraries. TCRdb ran MiXCR on the multiplex PCR reads and lists one entry per CDR3 protein. The sample lists about 620,000 distinct CDR3 sequences, about 16% occurring once. Indicated time point: newly diagnosed GD, antithyroid drugs for less than 3 months. Construction of the TCR library relied on RNA isolated from PBMCs. The data were also submitted as part of a second study, on T cells in Graves' hyperthyroidism and ophthalmopathy.

Specimen: peripheral blood mononuclear cells (PBMCs), collected at new diagnosis, from a patient treated with antithyroid drugs. This TCR was recovered from a woman aged 25-40 years with Graves disease. This chain links TRBV28 with TRBJ2-3, with a weak D call TRBD2 (6 bases). The CDR3 bases are TGTGCCAGCAGTAAGGGACTTTCGCAGTATTTT. It specifies CASSKGLSQYF.